Listed below are T cell receptor beta chains from one sample, sequenced in a study of CD8+CD57+ T cells in acquired aplastic anemia. TCRdb called the reads again in MiXCR, with one record for every CDR3 protein. The sample lists roughly 63,000 distinct CDR3 sequences, under 65% seen once, with about 9% in the top ten. Input material: sorted CD4+, CD8+, or CD8+CD57+ T cells (not recorded which) from PBMCs. The receptor set was obtained from a human donor in good health, serving as a control. Each CDR3 is given with its conserved first and last residue. Each record gives: CDR3 length, D gene, clone size, J gene, V gene, CDR3 DNA, CDR3 protein. A D gene is named only where the DNA matches it firmly. A clone size is listed for some rows: how often the clone was seen (once, few, many), or a class if it is expanded.

>15|TRBD2|.|TRBJ2-1|TRBV15
TGTGCCACCAGCAGAGAGCGGGAGACTTTCAATGAGCAGTTCTTC
CATSRERETFNEQFF
>15|TRBD2|.|TRBJ2-1|TRBV24-1
TGTGCCACCAGTGATCGAACTAGCGGGAGCGGGGAGCAGTTCTTC
CATSDRTSGSGEQFF
>12|TRBD1|.|TRBJ1-1|TRBV20-1
TGCAGTGAAGGGGGCCTGAACACTGAAGCTTTCTTT
CSEGGLNTEAFF
>16|TRBD1|many|TRBJ1-2|TRBV2
TGTGCCAGCAGCGAAGATCCGGGACAGGGGATCTATGGCTACACCTTC
CASSEDPGQGIYGYTF
>13|.|.|TRBJ1-2|TRBV30
TGTGCCTGGAGTGTACTCAGGGTTTATGGCTACACCTTC
CAWSVLRVYGYTF
>14|.|.|TRBJ2-7|TRBV6-5
TGTGCCAGCAGTTACGAAAGTCGCCCCTACGAGCAGTACTTC
CASSYESRPYEQYF
>15|.|many|TRBJ2-7|TRBV7-9
TGTGCCAGCAGCTTACCGCGGGGAGAGATCTACGAGCAGTACTTC
CASSLPRGEIYEQYF
>14|.|.|TRBJ2-7|TRBV24-1
TGTGCCACCAGTGAGCGGGACAGTCGCTACGAGCAGTACTTC
CATSERDSRYEQYF
>11|.|.|TRBJ2-5|TRBV7-2
TGTGCCAGCAGGACCACAGAGACCCAGTACTTC
CASRTTETQYF
>11|.|.|TRBJ2-7|TRBV10-3
TGTGCCATCAGTGAGCGATACGAGCAGTACTTC
CAISERYEQYF
>14|.|.|TRBJ1-4|TRBV14
TGTGCCAGCAGCCAAATCCAGATGAATGAAAAACTGTTTTTT
CASSQIQMNEKLFF
>17|TRBD2|.|TRBJ2-1|TRBV10-3
TGTGCCATCAGTGAGAGGGGGACTAGCGGGAGCTTGAATGAGCAGTTCTTC
CAISERGTSGSLNEQFF
>16|.|.|TRBJ2-7|TRBV15
TGTGCCACCAGCACCTCTCGAAACAGGTTATCCTACGAGCAGTACTTC
CATSTSRNRLSYEQYF
>14|TRBD1|many|TRBJ1-2|TRBV27
TGTGCCAGCAGTTTATCAGGGGGCCACGGTGGCTACACCTTC
CASSLSGGHGGYTF
>13|TRBD1|few|TRBJ1-5|TRBV19
TGTGCCAGTAGTTTACAGGGGCCTCAGCCCCAGCATTTT
CASSLQGPQPQHF
>14|.|.|TRBJ1-2|TRBV24-1
TGTGCCACCAGTGATCAAGGGGCCTCCTATGGCTACACCTTC
CATSDQGASYGYTF
>13|.|few|TRBJ2-7|TRBV7-2
TGTGCCAGCAAACTGACAGGTTCCCACGAGCAGTACTTC
CASKLTGSHEQYF
>16|.|.|TRBJ1-1|TRBV7-3
TGTGCCAGCAGCTCCGACGTGAGTACAGCGAACACTGAAGCTTTCTTT
CASSSDVSTANTEAFF
>12|.|.|TRBJ2-7|TRBV20-1
TGCAGTGCTAGTGGTCGGGCCTACGAGCAGTACTTC
CSASGRAYEQYF
>12|.|.|TRBJ1-6|TRBV11-3
TGTGCCAGCAGTCCTTCCGAATCACCCCTCCACTTT
CASSPSESPLHF
>12|.|many|TRBJ1-1|TRBV20-1
TGCAGTGCTAGTTGGACTGACACTGAAGCTTTCTTT
CSASWTDTEAFF
>14|.|.|TRBJ1-1|TRBV7-9
TGTGCCAGCAGTCATGACAGGACGAACACTGAAGCTTTCTTT
CASSHDRTNTEAFF
>16|TRBD2|.|TRBJ2-7|TRBV11-2
TGTGCCAGCAGCCCGGCACGGGGAGGGGACGCCTACGAGCAGTACTTC
CASSPARGGDAYEQYF
>13|.|many|TRBJ1-3|TRBV28
TGTGCCAGCAGTTCAAGCAGAGGAAACACCATATATTTT
CASSSSRGNTIYF
>13|TRBD1|few|TRBJ2-7|TRBV2
TGTGCCAGCAGGGACAGGGGGCAATACGAGCAGTACTTC
CASRDRGQYEQYF
>14|TRBD1|.|TRBJ1-2|TRBV12-3/TRBV12-4
TGTGCCAGCAGTCCCCGGACAGGGTACTATGGCTACACCTTC
CASSPRTGYYGYTF
>13|.|.|TRBJ2-7|TRBV20-1
TGCAGTGCTAGAGCGGGACGCAACTACGAGCAGTACTTC
CSARAGRNYEQYF
>13|.|many|TRBJ1-1|TRBV19
TGTGCCAGTAGTATCGTGTCGGGCACTGAAGCTTTCTTT
CASSIVSGTEAFF
>16|TRBD1|many|TRBJ2-1|TRBV4-1
TGCGCCAGCAGCCAAGCCGGGACAGGGGGAGGTGATGAGCAGTTCTTC
CASSQAGTGGGDEQFF
>14|.|.|TRBJ1-3|TRBV25-1
TGTGCCAGCAGTGAAGGGAGGCATGGCTACACCATATATTTT
CASSEGRHGYTIYF
>15|.|many|TRBJ2-1|TRBV2
TGTGCCAGCGATGAAGGGCGCATTATAGGCAATGAGCAGTTCTTC
CASDEGRIIGNEQFF
>13|TRBD2|many|TRBJ2-1|TRBV4-1
TGCGCCAGCAGACCGACTAGCGTCGATGAGCAGTTCTTC
CASRPTSVDEQFF
>15|.|.|TRBJ1-2|TRBV9
TGTGCCAGCAGCGTCGCGTCCCTACCCAACTATGGCTGCACCTTC
CASSVASLPNYGCTF
>14|TRBD1|.|TRBJ2-3|TRBV19
TGTGCCAGTAGTATGGGACAGCCCACAGATACGCAGTATTTT
CASSMGQPTDTQYF